Sequencing of this TCR beta chain was carried out in a study of cytomegalovirus exposure and HLA in healthy donors. Study results and limitations: The study labeled about 160 TCR beta chains cytomegalovirus-associated. Earlier analysis yielded a pattern in which most TCR beta V segments were productive about 90% or about 30% of the time. With later analysis, a missense DCLRE1C variant became linked to TCR beta V- and J-gene trimming.

On this clone: Antigen specificity is unknown.

V was pared by 0 bases and J by 7 bases, with 7 bases between. The CDR3 is 13 amino acids. Germline V gene data show CDR1 as ENHRY and CDR2 as SYGVKD. PCR involved 60 Vbeta and 13 Jbeta primers. The assay was immunoSEQ multiplex PCR, and TCRdb's table has in-frame clones only and misses some. In the table there are roughly 120,000 clones, around 8.5% of which are singletons. V and J are TRBV10-3 and TRBJ2-1, with D perhaps TRBD2 (5 bases). The receptor was derived from a middle-aged man in good health and CMV-seronegative. Sequenced input: PBMCs. CDR3 residues: CAISESPGNEQFF. CDR3 DNA sequence: TGTGCCATCAGTGAGTCACCGGGGAATGAGCAGTTCTTC.